A selection of T cell receptor beta chains follows, all from one sample in a study of blood T cell repertoires in COVID-19. Some clones are missing from TCRdb's copy, which holds only in-frame ones; the method was immunoSEQ multiplex PCR. Altogether 85,000 to 95,000 clones are present, about 82% being singletons, with the ten largest covering roughly 25%. The specimen sequenced was peripheral blood. The receptor set was obtained from a human donor in a cohort sampled during active COVID-19. The conserved cysteine and the conserved F or W are not part of the CDR3 here. A D gene is named only where the DNA matches it firmly. Size tells how often a clone was seen (once, few, many) or the class of an expanded clone, and some rows leave it out.

CDR3 | size | J | V | D
ASSIDQGLAGTTDTQY | . | TRBJ2-3 | TRBV19 | TRBD2
ASSLASEATIY | . | TRBJ1-3 | TRBV5-5 | .
ASSLVGRNTEAF | once | TRBJ1-1 | TRBV7-9 | .
ASIRNLNRVDTQY | . | TRBJ2-3 | TRBV7-9 | .
ASSLLAVRYEQY | . | TRBJ2-7 | TRBV28 | TRBD2
ASSQQGQHYGYT | . | TRBJ1-2 | TRBV3-1/TRBV3-2 | TRBD1
ASSFLVGEGTGELF | . | TRBJ2-2 | TRBV16 | .
ASSRQGYTEAF | . | TRBJ1-1 | TRBV11-3 | TRBD1
ASSSTSGSSYEQY | . | TRBJ2-7 | TRBV7-2 | TRBD2
ASSPQGANSNQPQH | . | TRBJ1-5 | TRBV9 | TRBD1
ASSPRFLAGGADTQY | . | TRBJ2-3 | TRBV6-6 | TRBD2
ASSFGQLNTEAF | . | TRBJ1-1 | TRBV6-5 | .
ASSPSLAGGAYEQC | . | TRBJ2-7 | TRBV5-1 | TRBD2
ASTKYRGNTDTQY | . | TRBJ2-3 | TRBV6-1 | TRBD1
ASGQGRGSYEQY | once | TRBJ2-7 | TRBV5-1 | .
ASSPRGLAGVNEQF | . | TRBJ2-1 | TRBV18 | TRBD2
ASSPRGNEQY | few | TRBJ2-7 | TRBV12-3/TRBV12-4 | TRBD1
ASTAKPGQDGYGYT | . | TRBJ1-2 | TRBV19 | TRBD1
ASNRLEQETQY | . | TRBJ2-5 | TRBV28 | .
ASRMKAGQGIDTQY | . | TRBJ2-3 | TRBV2 | TRBD1
ASSKGPAGEEDEQF | . | TRBJ2-1 | TRBV21-1 | .
ASSQDGSRGYT | . | TRBJ1-2 | TRBV3-1/TRBV3-2 | .
ASSPQGNTQY | . | TRBJ2-3 | TRBV12-3/TRBV12-4 | TRBD1
ATSRDRTDYEQY | once | TRBJ2-7 | TRBV15 | .
ASSLGSGRPMRETQY | . | TRBJ2-5 | TRBV5-1 | TRBD2
ASSKRGAYNEQF | . | TRBJ2-1 | TRBV6-5 | TRBD2
ASSPQGGSSNYGYT | . | TRBJ1-2 | TRBV7-9 | TRBD1
ASSETHREDGYT | once | TRBJ1-2 | TRBV25-1 | .
AISDGGRGSYEQY | . | TRBJ2-7 | TRBV10-3 | .
ASSQVAVLSYEQY | . | TRBJ2-7 | TRBV3-1/TRBV3-2 | .
ASSLRGGSSDTQY | . | TRBJ2-3 | TRBV27 | .
ATSDSSRDYEQY | . | TRBJ2-7 | TRBV24-1 | .
ASTPRDNADYEQY | few | TRBJ2-7 | TRBV2 | .
ASSTGSRLETQY | . | TRBJ2-5 | TRBV5-8 | .
ASSLVRAPYEQY | . | TRBJ2-7 | TRBV5-5 | .
ASSSPGRGDLMNTEAF | . | TRBJ1-1 | TRBV27 | .
ATSDSLAGDTGELF | . | TRBJ2-2 | TRBV24-1 | TRBD2
ASSLSTGGSYEQY | . | TRBJ2-7 | TRBV28 | TRBD1
ASSLAGAGGPGETQY | once | TRBJ2-5 | TRBV5-4 | TRBD2
AWSSDREEAF | . | TRBJ1-1 | TRBV30 | TRBD1
ASSIQGTEQY | . | TRBJ2-7 | TRBV5-6 | .
ASSRSGTGSPADTQY | . | TRBJ2-3 | TRBV12-1 | .